The source of this T cell receptor (beta chain) is a study of response to subunit inactivated influenza vaccine. Findings and caveats of the study: T cells newly recruited by each seasonal influenza vaccination are few, the authors suggested.

Each CDR3 protein gets one entry after TCRdb re-called the RT-PCR reads with MiXCR. The table lists 600,000 to 850,000 distinct CDR3 sequences, 14% of them singletons, with approximately 7.6% in the top ten. This clonotype was seen a handful of times. Its specificity is not known. The germline V gene has CDR1 SQVTM and CDR2 ANQGSEA. The CDR3 is 15 residues long. With 6 bases clipped from V and 8 bases from J, the junction kept 9 bases outside the gene matches. Sequences were derived from PBMCs from blood, sampled 14 to 15 days before vaccination. The TCR was taken from a man in his forties or fifties who received an inactivated influenza vaccine. The chain recombines TRBV29-1 with TRBJ2-1, with 14 bases matching TRBD2. CDR3 amino acids: CSVLRLAGGFDEQFF. The CDR3 DNA is TGCAGCGTCCTCAGACTAGCGGGAGGGTTCGATGAGCAGTTCTTC.